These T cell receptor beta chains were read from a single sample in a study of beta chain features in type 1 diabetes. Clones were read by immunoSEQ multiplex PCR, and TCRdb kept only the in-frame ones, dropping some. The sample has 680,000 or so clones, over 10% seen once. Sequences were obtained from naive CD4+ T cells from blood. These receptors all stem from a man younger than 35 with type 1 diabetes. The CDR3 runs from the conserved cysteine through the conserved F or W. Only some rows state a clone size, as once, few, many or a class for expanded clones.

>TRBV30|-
CAWTAGQETQYF
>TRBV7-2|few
CASSRDSLGEQYF
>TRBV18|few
CASSPRRSSYNEQFF
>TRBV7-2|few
CASSFTYGNTEAFF
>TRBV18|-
CASSPLLESSGGTGELFF
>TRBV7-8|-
CASSPTPQGNTDTQYF
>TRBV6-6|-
CASSYDRREGSPLHF
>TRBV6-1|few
CASRKGDLGLYEQYF
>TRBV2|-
CASSPEGQGTEAFF
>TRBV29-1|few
CSAHTSLNTEAFF
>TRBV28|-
CASRPQWGPTEAFF
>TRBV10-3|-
CAISGRVWYDGYTF
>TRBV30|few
CAWSKIRETQYF
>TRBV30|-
CAGRRQNTGELFF
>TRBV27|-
CASSGQANYGYTF
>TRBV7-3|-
CASSPYGLAGDNEQFF
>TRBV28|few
CASTLGAGVEKLFF
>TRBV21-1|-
CASSAPVDRGGQETQYF
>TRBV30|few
CAWTMTGINYGYTF
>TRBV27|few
CASSLWTSGGTGELFF
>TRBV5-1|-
CASSGQALYEQYF
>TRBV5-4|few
CASSLRGRHSGNTIYF
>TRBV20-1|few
CSAPRDGYTF
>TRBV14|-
CASSQERGPYEQYF
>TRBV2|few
CASSESNTEAFF
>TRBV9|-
CASSVGAGVEEPQHF
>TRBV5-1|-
CASSPGTGGNEQFF
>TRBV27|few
CASSRRDNSPLHF
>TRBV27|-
CASSLGGGAPDTQYF
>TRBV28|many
CASSASVIQYF